Following are 13 T cell receptor beta chains from one sample sequenced in a study of blood T cells in healthy people across ages. The use of a sample-barcoded 5' primer and a J-beta primer mix characterized a second PCR of 7 to 11 cycles. From the 5' RACE reads, TCRdb called clonotypes with MiXCR, one entry per CDR3 protein. This sample has roughly 900,000 distinct CDR3 sequences, with roughly 50% found just once. Sequencing was done on a sample of blood. All receptors come from a young man in good health.

The CDR3 is CASSFYLDTDTQYF. DNA of the CDR3: TGTGCCAGCAGCTTTTATCTTGACACAGATACGCAGTATTTT. The V and J genes are TRBV5-6 and TRBJ2-3; D not resolved. V was trimmed by 2 bases and J by 2 bases, leaving 9 bases between them. CDR1 and CDR2 from the germline V gene are SGHDT and YYEEEE. The CDR3 runs 14 residues.

This clonotype was found many times. The chain employs TRBV10-3 and TRBJ2-3, with 9 bases fitting TRBD1. V trimming: 5 bases; J trimming: 4 bases; junction bases outside the gene matches: 7. The CDR3 is made up of 15 amino acids. CDR1 and CDR2 (germline): ENHRY, SYGVKD. CDR3 loop: CAISLGQGRADTQYF. The CDR3 region has the DNA TGTGCCATCAGTCTGGGACAGGGAAGAGCAGATACGCAGTATTTT.

This chain links TRBV9 with TRBJ2-3, with D possibly being TRBD2 (5 bases). This CDR3 region has 15 residues. From germline, CDR1 is SGDLS and CDR2 YYNGEE. Trimming shortened V by 4 bases and J by 0 bases, and 12 bases separated the two germline ends. This chain's CDR3 is CASSLLASSTDTQYF. In DNA, the CDR3 is TGTGCCAGCAGCCTCCTAGCTTCTAGCACAGATACGCAGTATTTT. The entire variable domain, with the rest obtained from reference TRBV9 and TRBJ2-3, is as follows: DSGVTQTPKHLITATGQRVTLRCSPRSGDLSVYWYQQSLDQGLQFLIQYYNGEERAKGNILERFSAQQFPDLHSELNLSSLELGDSALYFCASSLLASSTDTQYFGPGTRLTVL.

This sequence joins TRBV6-1 and TRBJ2-2, with 7 bases aligning to TRBD1. Per the germline V gene, CDR1 is MNHNS and CDR2 is SASEGT. Germline trimming cut 4 bases from V and 3 bases from J; bases unmatched to any gene: 2. This CDR3 is built from 14 residues. The CDR3 DNA follows: TGTGCCAGCAGTGTCGGGACAGACACCGGGGAGCTGTTTTTT. Translated, it gives CASSVGTDTGELFF.

The J gene is TRBJ2-7, the V gene TRBV7-9, with 9 bases identical to TRBD2. The end of the DNA aligns better with TRBJ2-5, so the J call may be wrong. Germline V CDR1 and CDR2: SEHNR, FQNEAQ (reference sequence). The CDR3 consists of 15 residues. The CDR3 sequence is CASSFPGLAGETQYF. CDR3 bases: TGTGCCAGCAGCTTTCCGGGACTAGCAGGGGAGACCCAGTACTTC.

The rearrangement links TRBV29-1 to TRBJ1-1; 7 bases fit TRBD1. The CDR3 is made up of 10 amino acids. Trimming at V came to 6 bases and at J to 8 bases, leaving 3 bases not matched to a gene. Germline CDR1 is SQVTM and CDR2 is ANQGSEA. In DNA, the CDR3 is TGCAGCGTCAAGACAGGGGAAGCTTTCTTT. This sequence encodes CSVKTGEAFF.

V and J are TRBV9 and TRBJ2-5, with 9 positions matching TRBD1. In germline, CDR1 is SGDLS, CDR2 YYNGEE. This CDR3 comprises 14 residues. V was clipped by 4 bases and J by 5 bases; unmatched bases: 6. The CDR3, as DNA: TGTGCCAGCAGCCAGGGGACAGGGATCGAGACCCAGTACTTC. Encoded protein: CASSQGTGIETQYF. Filled out from reference TRBV9 and TRBJ2-5, the complete variable domain reads DSGVTQTPKHLITATGQRVTLRCSPRSGDLSVYWYQQSLDQGLQFLIQYYNGEERAKGNILERFSAQQFPDLHSELNLSSLELGDSALYFCASSQGTGIETQYFGPGTRLLVL.

In this sample, this clonotype turned up a few times. The chain has TRBV6-6 and TRBJ2-1; no clear D. The CDR3 consists of 11 residues. Germline V gene sequence: CDR1 MNHNY, CDR2 SVGAGI (reference sequence). V was clipped by 6 bases and J by 9 bases, with 9 bases between them. The chain's CDR3 is CASRTLGEQFF. The CDR3 DNA is TGTGCCAGCAGGACGTTGGGTGAGCAGTTCTTC.

The V call is TRBV27, the J call TRBJ2-4; 7 bases agree with TRBD1. The V segment lost 4 bases and the J segment 2 bases; nucleotides outside the gene matches: 8. The CDR3 has 16 residues. Germline V gene sequence: CDR1 MNHEY, CDR2 SMNVEV (reference sequence). As DNA, the CDR3 is TGTGCCAGCAGTTCAGTCGCGACAGGGTCCAAAAACATTCAGTACTTC. Protein: CASSSVATGSKNIQYF.

The chain employs TRBV2 and TRBJ2-7; 12 positions agree with TRBD2. The J call is uncertain, as TRBJ2-5 better fits the DNA end. This CDR3 is 14 amino acids long. The germline V gene encodes CDR1 SNHLY and CDR2 FYNNEI. This chain's CDR3 is CASSELAGGETQYF. In DNA form, the CDR3 reads TGTGCCAGCAGCGAACTAGCGGGGGGTGAGACCCAGTACTTC.

The CDR3 nucleotides read TGTGCCAGCAGTTACTCGATGGGAGGGGAAAAACTGTTTTTT. Its translation: CASSYSMGGEKLFF. The V and J genes are TRBV6-2 or TRBV6-3 and TRBJ1-4; D is undetermined. The CDR3 extends over 14 amino acids. Germline assignment: CDR1 MNHEY and CDR2 SVGEGT. V lost 0 bases and J 8 bases, leaving 10 bases between the germline ends.

The chain joins TRBV28 to TRBJ2-7, with 9 bases that match TRBD2. The V gene end was trimmed by 7 bases and the J gene end by 12 bases; junction bases not matched to a gene: 13. Per the germline V gene, CDR1 is MDHEN and CDR2 is SYDVKM. The CDR3 extends over 13 amino acids. The CDR3 DNA is TGTGCCAGCACTGGGACTAGCACCTGCCAGTGGTACTTC. Residues: CASTGTSTCQWYF.

This rearrangement joins TRBV6-5 to TRBJ2-7; possibly TRBD1 for D (6 bases). The CDR3 length is 17 residues. Germline loops: CDR1 MNHEY, CDR2 SVGAGI. Trimming removed 0 bases at V and 2 bases at J, with 17 bases between. CDR3 residues: CASSYSGGNSGTYEQYF. For the CDR3, the DNA is TGTGCCAGCAGTTACTCAGGGGGTAATAGTGGAACCTACGAGCAGTACTTC.